The subject of this entry is one T cell receptor beta chain. The table came from immunoSEQ multiplex PCR; TCRdb's copy has only in-frame clones and leaves some out. This table holds fewer than 200,000 clones, roughly 85% found once. This sample was included in a study of blood T cell repertoires in COVID-19. The sequence derives from a man aged 55-75 years who had recovered from COVID-19. Specimen: PBMCs or T cells enriched from blood (not recorded which).

The CDR3 protein is CASSSQTGVGGNEKLFF. The CDR3 DNA follows: TGTGCCAGCAGTTCTCAGACAGGGGTGGGGGGCAATGAAAAACTGTTTTTT. The chain couples TRBV27 to TRBJ1-4; 8 bases are a match to TRBD1. Trimming removed 4 bases from V and 5 bases from J; junction bases left unmatched: 12. The CDR3 contains 17 residues. The germline gives CDR1 MNHEY, CDR2 SMNVEV (reference sequence). Full variable domain (missing parts from reference TRBV27 and TRBJ1-4): EAQVTQNPRYLITVTGKKLTVTCSQNMNHEYMSWYRQDPGLGLRQIYYSMNVEVTDKGDVPEGYKVSRKEKRNFPLILESPSPNQTSLYFCASSSQTGVGGNEKLFFGSGTQLSVL.